The clone carrying this TCR beta chain came up once. This specimen comes from a study of blood T cell repertoires in COVID-19. Overall study: The origin of the acute and convalescent COVID-19 samples was the United States, Italy and Spain.

The CDR3 is 17 residues long. Trimming took 2 bases from V and 7 from J; bases not matched to a gene: 11. Germline-derived CDR1 and CDR2 are LNHDA and SQIVND (reference sequence). The method was immunoSEQ multiplex PCR; TCRdb's version includes in-frame clones alone and lacks a portion of them. The sample records more than 200,000 clones, roughly 85% being singletons. This receptor was identified in a man in his late teens or twenties with active or convalescent COVID-19. The rearrangement links TRBV19 to TRBJ2-1; 10 positions agree with TRBD2. The sample taken for sequencing was peripheral blood. This chain's CDR3 is CASSIKGSGRASNEQFF. CDR3 DNA sequence: TGTGCCAGTAGTATAAAAGGCAGCGGGAGGGCTTCGAATGAGCAGTTCTTC.